Listed below are T cell receptor beta chains from one sample, sequenced in a study of T cells in tuberculosis. Using immunoSEQ multiplex PCR, the repertoire was profiled, and TCRdb retains in-frame clones only, with some absent. Of tens of thousands of clones detected, about 85% appear once; the ten largest clones hold 14% to 15%. The source was PBMCs, collected at tuberculosis diagnosis. The receptor set was obtained from an adult with tuberculosis. Both conserved end residues are part of each CDR3. D genes are given only for firm matches. Clone size is shown for a subset of rows, as once, few, many or a class of expanded clone.

TGTGCCAGCAGTGAAGCACTTCGGGGGGCTGGGGCCAACGTCCTGACTTTC	CASSEALRGAGANVLTF	TRBV6-1	TRBD2	TRBJ2-6	once
TGCAGCGTCGGGGACGGGACAGGGGAATCCGGGGAGCTGTTTTTT	CSVGDGTGESGELFF	TRBV29-1	TRBD1	TRBJ2-2	-
TGTGCTCATGAGCAAGGACTAGCGGGGTCCTACGAGCAGTACTTC	CAHEQGLAGSYEQYF	TRBV2	TRBD2	TRBJ2-7	-
TGTGCCAGCAGCTTAGGGGGGGGCCATTCGGCTGAAGCTTTCTTT	CASSLGGGHSAEAFF	TRBV7-8	-	TRBJ1-1	once
TGTGCCTCGACGGGGCTAGCGGATACAGATACGCAGTATTTT	CASTGLADTDTQYF	TRBV30	TRBD2	TRBJ2-3	once
TGTGCCATCAGATTGGGGCAGGGGGATCTGGGGGAAGCTTTCTTT	CAIRLGQGDLGEAFF	TRBV10-3	TRBD1	TRBJ1-1	-
TGTGCCAGCAGTCAAAATCAGGGCAATCAGCCCCAGCATTTT	CASSQNQGNQPQHF	TRBV7-9	-	TRBJ1-5	-
TGTGCCACCAGCGGCCGGGACAGGGGTGTGGAGACCCAGTACTTC	CATSGRDRGVETQYF	TRBV15	TRBD1	TRBJ2-5	-
TGTGCCAGCAGCCCGACAGATACGCAGTATTTT	CASSPTDTQYF	TRBV7-8	-	TRBJ2-3	-
TGTGCCAGTAGTATACCCACAGGCCGAAGCAATCAGCCCCAGCATTTT	CASSIPTGRSNQPQHF	TRBV19	-	TRBJ1-5	-
TGTGCCAGCAGCGTAGGTCTAGCGGGAAGGCTCACAGATACGCAGTATTTT	CASSVGLAGRLTDTQYF	TRBV9	TRBD2	TRBJ2-3	-
TGTGCCAGCAGCGTTACAGGGACAGCGAACTATGGCTACACCTTC	CASSVTGTANYGYTF	TRBV9	TRBD1	TRBJ1-2	-
TGTGCCTGGAGTAGGGACATCACTGAAGCTTTCTTT	CAWSRDITEAFF	TRBV30	-	TRBJ1-1	-
TGTGCCAGCAGCCCCGGGACAGGACTTTTCGAGCAGTACTTC	CASSPGTGLFEQYF	TRBV5-6	TRBD1	TRBJ2-7	-
TGTGCCTGGAGTGTACGGGATGGAAACACCATATATTTT	CAWSVRDGNTIYF	TRBV30	-	TRBJ1-3	-
TGCGCCAGCAGTTGGACAGATACGCAGCATTTT	CASSWTDTQHF	TRBV5-1	-	TRBJ1-5	-
TGCGCCAGCAGCTACGGGGAGGGCTCCGCAAGAAACACTGAAGCTTTCTTT	CASSYGEGSARNTEAFF	TRBV5-1	-	TRBJ1-1	once
TGTGCCAGCAGTTCCCAGGGATTGCGGTACACCTTC	CASSSQGLRYTF	TRBV28	-	TRBJ1-2	-
TGTGCCAGCCACCGTGCCGACAGGAACACTGAAGCTTTCTTT	CASHRADRNTEAFF	TRBV19	-	TRBJ1-1	-
TGTGCCAGCAGCTTAGCCCAACGGTCAAACTATGGCTACACCTTC	CASSLAQRSNYGYTF	TRBV7-9	-	TRBJ1-2	few
TGTGCCAGCTCACCCACGACAGGGACGAACACTGAAGCTTTCTTT	CASSPTTGTNTEAFF	TRBV18	TRBD1	TRBJ1-1	-
TGTGCCAGCAGTGAAAGAGGAGGGCTCTATGGCTACACCTTC	CASSERGGLYGYTF	TRBV6-1	-	TRBJ1-2	-
TGTGCCAGCAGTGAACTTAGAGCTGAAGCTTTCTTT	CASSELRAEAFF	TRBV6-1	-	TRBJ1-1	once
TGCAGCCAAGGGAGCCAAGAGACCCAGTACTTC	CSQGSQETQYF	TRBV29-1	-	TRBJ2-5	once
TGTGCCAGCAGTGGACAGGGAGTAGGGGAAAAACTGTTTTTT	CASSGQGVGEKLFF	TRBV28	TRBD1	TRBJ1-4	few
TGCAGCGTTGGAATCACTTCGGACACTGAAGCTTTCTTT	CSVGITSDTEAFF	TRBV29-1	-	TRBJ1-1	-
TGTGCCAGCAGCGATGCCCCGAGGGGCACAGATACGCAGTATTTT	CASSDAPRGTDTQYF	TRBV21-1	-	TRBJ2-3	-
TGTGCCAGCAGCTTAAGAGACAGGGTAGGAACCCAGTACTTC	CASSLRDRVGTQYF	TRBV7-2	TRBD1	TRBJ2-5	-
TGTGCCAGCAGTAAGGACTACCCCTCCTACGAGCAGTACTTC	CASSKDYPSYEQYF	TRBV2	-	TRBJ2-7	-
TGTGCCAGCAGCTTAGCCAGCGGGGGGAACACCGGGGAGCTGTTTTTT	CASSLASGGNTGELFF	TRBV7-8	TRBD2	TRBJ2-2	-
TGTGCCAGCAGCGTAGGGGCGGGGCTCTCCTACGAGCAGTACTTC	CASSVGAGLSYEQYF	TRBV9	-	TRBJ2-7	medium-sized
TGTGCCAGCAGTCCCTTTACTAGCTCCTACAATGAGCAGTTCTTC	CASSPFTSSYNEQFF	TRBV6-5	-	TRBJ2-1	once
TGTGCCAGTGGACACAGGGGGCTAGGGCAGCCCCAGCATTTT	CASGHRGLGQPQHF	TRBV19	TRBD1	TRBJ1-5	-
TGTGCCAGCATTGGGGAGGGGGAGCAGTTCTTC	CASIGEGEQFF	TRBV9	TRBD2	TRBJ2-1	-
TGCGCCAGCAGGGATCCTAGCGGGAGGCAGGACAATGAGCAGTTCTTC	CASRDPSGRQDNEQFF	TRBV10-1	TRBD2	TRBJ2-1	-
TGTGCCAGCAGTGCCGGGACAGGGCATGAAAAACTGTTTTTT	CASSAGTGHEKLFF	TRBV2	TRBD1	TRBJ1-4	-
TGTGCCAGCAGTTCCGAGGGGGTACAAGAGACCCAGTACTTC	CASSSEGVQETQYF	TRBV6-5	-	TRBJ2-5	-
TGTGCCAGCAGGCGATCGAAAGAGACCCAGTACTTC	CASRRSKETQYF	TRBV6-5	-	TRBJ2-5	-
TGTGCCAGCAGCTCCGGACTAGCGGGGGGCTACGAGCAGTACTTC	CASSSGLAGGYEQYF	TRBV11-2	TRBD2	TRBJ2-7	-
TGTGCCAGCTGGGACAGGAGTGATAACGGGGAGCTGTTTTTT	CASWDRSDNGELFF	TRBV28	TRBD1	TRBJ2-2	-
TGTGCCAGCAGCCGAGACAGGGCTGATATGAACACTGAAGCTTTCTTT	CASSRDRADMNTEAFF	TRBV2	TRBD1	TRBJ1-1	-
TGTGCCAGCAGCGCCCAGAAAAATGAGCAGTTCTTC	CASSAQKNEQFF	TRBV7-3	-	TRBJ2-1	once
TGTGCCAGCAGCCCACGGGGAAGGGAGTCTGGAAACACCATATATTTT	CASSPRGRESGNTIYF	TRBV7-8	-	TRBJ1-3	-